This T cell receptor beta chain was sequenced during a study of blood T cell repertoires in COVID-19. In the study overall: Some COVID-19 samples were acute and others convalescent; all came from the United States, Italy and Spain.

How the authors handled the data: Reference gene primer amplification gave estimated nucleated cell counts. Sequencing was performed with immunoSEQ multiplex PCR; in TCRdb, only in-frame clones are kept and a portion is missing. From that table come the V and J calls and clone size; the DNA was used to work out D and trimming. The data show about 400,000 clones, around 89% seen once. Sequenced input: peripheral blood. This receptor was identified in a man between 35 and 55 years old with acute or convalescent COVID-19.

The CDR3 DNA sequence: TGTGCCAGTTCAGGGATAGGGGCCAACGTCCTGACTTTC. Its protein product is CASSGIGANVLTF. This rearrangement joins TRBV19 to TRBJ2-6; tentative D call: TRBD1 (5 bases). The V end lost 8 bases, the J end lost 4 bases, and 9 bases lay between the germline ends. The germline V gene encodes CDR1 LNHDA and CDR2 SQIVND (reference sequence). The CDR3 covers 13 residues.